A single sample gave rise to the 30 T cell receptor beta chains below, sequenced in a study of blood T cell repertoires in COVID-19. The assay was immunoSEQ multiplex PCR, and TCRdb's table has in-frame clones only and misses some. The profile shows approximately 76,000 clones, around 83% of them singletons. Sequencing was done on a sample of peripheral blood. The source is a woman aged 60 to 75 with acute or convalescent COVID-19.

The chain's CDR3 is CASTTNRQGGETQYF. CDR3 nucleotides: TGTGCCAGCACTACCAACAGGCAGGGTGGGGAGACCCAGTACTTC. The chain uses TRBV3-1 (or the pseudogene TRBV3-2) and TRBJ2-5, with D perhaps matching TRBD1 (5 bases). Germline lookup yields CDR1 LGHDT and CDR2 YNNKEL (reference sequence). The germline V and J ends were trimmed by 7 bases and 5 bases, with 20 bases remaining between them. This CDR3 comprises 15 residues.

The genes are TRBV7-9 and TRBJ1-2, with D tentatively TRBD1 (6 bases). The CDR3 is 14 amino acids. Trimming removed 4 bases at V and 3 bases at J, with 12 bases between. CDR1 and CDR2 (germline): SEHNR, FQNEAQ (reference sequence). CDR3 protein: CASSSSDSYYGYTF. Here the CDR3 DNA reads TGTGCCAGCAGCTCATCGGACAGTTACTATGGCTACACCTTC.

V is TRBV21-1 and J is TRBJ1-2; the table's D call of TRBD1 was not tested on the DNA. TRBV21-1 is termed a pseudogene. There are 12 residues in the CDR3. This CDR3 reads CASSKPGYGYTF. CDR3 coding DNA: TGTGCCAGCAGCAAACCAGGGTATGGCTACACCTTC.

This chain links TRBV9 with TRBJ2-7, with 9 bases identical to TRBD1. The CDR3 sequence is 15 residues long. Germline V gene sequence: CDR1 SGDLS, CDR2 YYNGEE. Trimming removed 3 bases from V and 2 bases from J; junction bases left unmatched: 6. CDR3: CASSAPGTGTYEQYF. The CDR3 DNA reads TGTGCCAGCAGCGCCCCCGGGACAGGGACCTACGAGCAGTACTTC.

The genes are TRBV24-1 and TRBJ2-1, with 10 bases aligning to TRBD2. Per germline, CDR1 KGHDR and CDR2 SFDVKD. Losses at the gene ends were 0 bases for V and 7 bases for J; bases not matched to a gene: 14. This CDR3 spans 19 amino acids. CDR3 nucleotide sequence: TGTGCCACCAGTGATTTGCCGCGGACTAGCGGAACCCTGGGGAATGAGCAGTTCTTC. It codes for CATSDLPRTSGTLGNEQFF.

The J gene is TRBJ2-7, the V gene TRBV3-1 (or the pseudogene TRBV3-2), with 11 bases lining up with TRBD2. Germline-derived CDR1 and CDR2 are LGHDT and YNNKEL (reference sequence). The CDR3 contains 16 residues. Trimming cost V 4 bases and J 1 base; bases outside gene matches: 6. This CDR3 reads CASSPFSSGGSYEQYF. CDR3 in DNA: TGTGCCAGCAGCCCCTTTTCTAGCGGGGGGTCCTACGAGCAGTACTTC.

This chain joins TRBV3-1 (or the pseudogene TRBV3-2) and TRBJ1-1, with D unclear. With 6 bases removed from V and 5 bases from J, the gap between germline ends came to 4 bases. CDR3 size: 10 residues. The germline V gene has CDR1 LGHDT and CDR2 YNNKEL (reference sequence). CDR3 nucleotides: TGTGCCAGCAGTAGAACTGAAGCTTTCTTT. Protein: CASSRTEAFF.

This clone turned up a few times. This sequence joins TRBV6-5 and TRBJ1-1; 7 bases agree with TRBD1. V dropped 5 bases and J dropped 5; count of bases not matched to a gene: 11. In germline, CDR1 is MNHEY, CDR2 SVGAGI. This CDR3 contains 15 residues. The CDR3 spells CASSPPPTGQTEAFF. The DNA of the CDR3 is TGTGCCAGCAGTCCCCCCCCGACAGGGCAAACTGAAGCTTTCTTT.

The rearrangement joins TRBV12-3 or TRBV12-4 to TRBJ2-2; no definite D call. V dropped 5 bases and J dropped 7 bases, with 5 bases sitting between them. The CDR3 runs 11 residues. In nucleotides, the CDR3 is TGTGCCAGCAGTAGCATCGGGGAGCTGTTTTTT. It translates to CASSSIGELFF.

V usage is TRBV7-9 and J usage is TRBJ1-5; the match to TRBD1 covers 12 bases. V lost 4 bases and J lost 6; bases outside the gene matches: 7. In germline, CDR1 is SEHNR, CDR2 FQNEAQ (reference sequence). This CDR3 is 16 amino acids long. CDR3 amino acids: CASSSGQGANGQPQHF. CDR3 coding DNA: TGTGCCAGCAGCTCGGGACAGGGGGCAAATGGTCAGCCCCAGCATTTT.

This clone was seen more than once but under ten times. This rearrangement joins TRBV6-5 to TRBJ1-4; TRBD1 might be the D (5 bases). Trimming shortened V by 11 bases and J by 3 bases, and 16 bases separated the two germline ends. The CDR3 is 14 amino acids. Germline CDR1 reads MNHEY; CDR2 reads SVGAGI. CDR3 in DNA: TGTGCCTCCCACCTCGGGGGGGCTAATGAAAAACTGTTTTTT. It translates to CASHLGGANEKLFF.

This chain joins TRBV7-9 and TRBJ2-6, with D perhaps matching TRBD1 (5 bases). Germline V gene lookup returns CDR1 SEHNR and CDR2 FQNEAQ (reference sequence). The CDR3 length is 17 residues. Deletions cut 1 base from V and 0 bases from J, with 10 bases between. The CDR3 sequence: CASSLGGLSSGANVLTF. CDR3 sequence (DNA): TGTGCCAGCAGCTTAGGGGGCTTGAGCTCTGGGGCCAACGTCCTGACTTTC.

The chain has TRBV30 and TRBJ1-2, with a tentative D call TRBD1 (5 bases). This CDR3 spans 14 amino acids. CDR1 and CDR2 from the germline V gene are GTSNPN and SVGIG (reference sequence). The ends were cut back, 5 bases at V and 6 bases at J, with 19 bases in the middle. CDR3 sequence reads: CAWDKGLGSNGYTF. The CDR3 DNA reads as TGTGCCTGGGATAAGGGGCTGGGGTCTAATGGCTACACCTTC.

J is TRBJ1-1 and V is TRBV5-1; TRBD1 matches 7 bases. Germline assignment: CDR1 SGHRS and CDR2 YFSETQ. The CDR3 is 15 amino acids. Trimming removed 0 bases from V and 4 bases from J; junction bases left unmatched: 6. CDR3 coding DNA: TGCGCCAGCAGCTTGGAGGGTTACAGGGGCACTGAAGCTTTCTTT. It translates to CASSLEGYRGTEAFF.

V is TRBV5-6 and J is TRBJ1-2; D uncertain. This CDR3 spans 15 amino acids. Trimming removed 5 bases at V and 5 bases at J, with 19 bases between. The germline V gene has CDR1 SGHDT and CDR2 YYEEEE. The CDR3 DNA follows: TGTGCCAGCAGGCAGGAACCTGTGGTGAGATATGGCTACACCTTC. This sequence encodes CASRQEPVVRYGYTF.

This chain connects TRBV27 to TRBJ1-5, with D possibly TRBD1 on 5 matching bases. Germline CDR1 and CDR2: MNHEY and SMNVEV (reference sequence). CDR3 length: 15 amino acids. Trimming cost V 3 bases and J 2 bases, with 11 bases left between them. The CDR3 bases are TGTGCCAGCAGTTTGTCAGGGCAAGGCAATCAGCCCCAGCATTTT. Its protein is CASSLSGQGNQPQHF.

The chain combines TRBV7-2 with TRBJ1-6, with D perhaps TRBD1 (6 bases). The CDR3 runs to 15 residues. CDR1 is SGHTA and CDR2 is FQGNSA in the germline V gene. V lost 5 bases and J lost 7, with 15 bases in between. Here the CDR3 DNA reads TGTGCCAGCAGCGGGGCGGGGGCTAGGAATTCACCCCTCCACTTT. Its protein product is CASSGAGARNSPLHF.

The V gene is TRBV5-6, the J gene TRBJ2-7; 9 nucleotides align to TRBD1. After removal of 4 bases from V and 5 bases from J, the junction contained 10 bases not matched to a gene. There are 15 residues in the CDR3. Germline V lookup: CDR1 SGHDT, CDR2 YYEEEE. CDR3 nucleotides: TGTGCCAGCAGCGCAGCCGGGACAGGGATCAACGAGCAGTACTTC. This translates into CASSAAGTGINEQYF.

This clone was counted once. This chain connects TRBV6-6 to TRBJ2-3, with 11 bases that match TRBD2. The CDR3 spans 19 residues. Germline V gene lookup returns CDR1 MNHNY and CDR2 SVGAGI (reference sequence). With V trimmed by 6 bases and J by 3 bases, 17 bases remained unmatched. The CDR3 DNA reads TGTGCCAGCAGACGATGGAGTAGCGGGGGGGCCGGGACGACAGATACGCAGTATTTT. Encoded protein: CASRRWSSGGAGTTDTQYF.

The V and J genes are TRBV9 and TRBJ2-2; tentatively, D is TRBD2 (5 bases). Per the germline V gene, CDR1 is SGDLS and CDR2 is YYNGEE. The CDR3 spans 14 residues. V shed 4 bases and J shed 3 bases, with 10 bases lying between them. The CDR3 spells CASSPERYTGELFF. DNA of the CDR3: TGTGCCAGCAGCCCGGAGCGGTACACCGGGGAGCTGTTTTTT.

This chain uses TRBV4-1 with TRBJ2-6; 7 nucleotides match TRBD1. The CDR3 loop spans 17 amino acids. Unmatched junction bases numbered 6, after V lost 2 bases and J lost 2 bases. Germline CDR1 is MGHRA and CDR2 is YSYEKL. The CDR3 bases are TGCGCCAGCAGCCAAAAGGGGGCGCGCACTGGGGCCAACGTCCTGACTTTC. It is translated as CASSQKGARTGANVLTF.

The chain couples TRBV3-1 (or the pseudogene TRBV3-2) to TRBJ1-1, with TRBD1 matching over 8 bases. Germline lookup yields CDR1 LGHDT and CDR2 YNNKEL (reference sequence). With V trimmed by 8 bases and J by 10 bases, 15 bases remained unmatched. CDR3 size: 14 residues. CDR3 residues: CASSNRGRGLRAFF. CDR3 nucleotide sequence: TGTGCCAGCTCAAACCGGGGCAGGGGGCTAAGAGCTTTCTTT.

The chain employs TRBV6-5 and TRBJ2-7, with a tentative D call TRBD1 (6 bases). Germline CDR1 is MNHEY and CDR2 is SVGAGI. This CDR3 contains 13 residues. V dropped 6 bases and J dropped 6 bases, with 15 bases sitting between them. The chain's CDR3 is CASSRGFQGEQYF. The DNA of the CDR3 is TGTGCCAGCAGCAGGGGATTTCAGGGCGAGCAGTACTTC.

This clone turned up a few times. The chain recombines TRBV29-1 with TRBJ2-1, with a weak D call TRBD1 (6 bases). This CDR3 region has 14 residues. V gave up 6 bases and J gave up 0 bases, with 12 bases separating them. CDR1 is SQVTM, CDR2 ANQGSEA, per germline. CDR3 amino acids: CSVPDRSSYNEQFF. As DNA, the CDR3 is TGCAGCGTGCCCGACAGGAGCTCCTACAATGAGCAGTTCTTC.

The chain links TRBV11-2 to TRBJ1-1; 10 bases map to TRBD1. The CDR3 is 15 amino acids. Trimming cost V 3 bases and J 4 bases; bases outside gene matches: 5. Germline CDR1 reads SGHAT; CDR2 reads FQNNGV. The CDR3 DNA reads as TGTGCCAGCAGCTTTGACAGGGGGCCGAGCACTGAAGCTTTCTTT. It is translated as CASSFDRGPSTEAFF.

The chain recombines TRBV21-1 with TRBJ1-2; the D call TRBD1 from the table was never checked on the DNA. TRBV21-1 is a listed pseudogene. The CDR3 contains 14 residues. The CDR3: CASSPSPLQDGYTF. The CDR3 coding sequence is TGTGCCAGCAGTCCCAGTCCACTCCAGGATGGCTACACCTTC.

This sequence joins TRBV5-1 and TRBJ1-2, with D tentatively TRBD1 (6 bases). The germline gives CDR1 SGHRS, CDR2 YFSETQ. With 0 bases removed from V and 6 bases from J, the gap between germline ends came to 18 bases. The CDR3 loop spans 16 amino acids. CDR3 nucleotide sequence: TGCGCCAGCAGCTTGGGATTGGGAGGGGGTCGAGATGGCTACACCTTC. It is translated as CASSLGLGGGRDGYTF.

The J gene is TRBJ2-7, the V gene TRBV6-1, with 10 bases matching TRBD1. V shed 3 bases and J 3 bases; nucleotides not matched to a gene: 2. CDR1 is MNHNS, CDR2 SASEGT, per germline. The CDR3 loop spans 14 amino acids. CDR3 DNA sequence: TGTGCCAGCAGTGATTGGACAGGGGGCTACGAGCAGTACTTC. It encodes CASSDWTGGYEQYF.

V usage is TRBV10-1 and J usage is TRBJ2-7, with TRBD2 matching 7 bases. Unmatched junction bases numbered 6, after V lost 2 bases and J lost 2 bases. The CDR3 consists of 15 residues. Germline V gene sequence: CDR1 WNHNN, CDR2 SYGVQD (reference sequence). The CDR3 DNA sequence: TGCGCCAGCAGTGAGATCAGCGGGGACCCCTACGAGCAGTACTTC. Translated: CASSEISGDPYEQYF.

This chain connects TRBV11-1 to TRBJ1-1; D is ambiguous. Trimming stripped 0 bases from V and 4 bases from J, with 9 bases between. The germline V gene encodes CDR1 SGHAT and CDR2 FQDESV (reference sequence). This CDR3 is built from 14 residues. CDR3 coding DNA: TGTGCCAGCAGCTTAGCGCAGGCATCCACTGAAGCTTTCTTT. It translates to CASSLAQASTEAFF.